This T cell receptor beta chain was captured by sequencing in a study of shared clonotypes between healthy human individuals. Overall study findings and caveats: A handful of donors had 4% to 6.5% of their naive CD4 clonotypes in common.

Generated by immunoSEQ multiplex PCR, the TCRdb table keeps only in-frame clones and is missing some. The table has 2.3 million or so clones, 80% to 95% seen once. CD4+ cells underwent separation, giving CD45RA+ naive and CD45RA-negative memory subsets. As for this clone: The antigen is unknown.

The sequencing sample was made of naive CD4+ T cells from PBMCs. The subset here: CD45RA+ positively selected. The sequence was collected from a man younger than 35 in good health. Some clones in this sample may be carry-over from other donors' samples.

CDR3: CASSLKPGLKLLVAYEQYF. CDR3 sequence (DNA): TGTGCCAGCAGCTTGAAACCGGGCCTCAAATTGCTAGTAGCCTACGAGCAGTACTTC. This chain links TRBV7-8 with TRBJ2-7; D gene ambiguous. In germline, CDR1 is SGHVS, CDR2 FQNEAQ. Between the trimmed V and J ends, which lost 3 bases and 2 bases, there was a span of 26 bases. This CDR3 contains 19 residues. Full variable domain (outside the CDR3, taken from reference TRBV7-8 and TRBJ2-7): GAGVSQSPRYKVAKRGQDVALRCDPISGHVSLFWYQQALGQGPEFLTYFQNEAQLDKSGLPSDRFFAERPEGSVSTLKIQRTQQEDSAVYLCASSLKPGLKLLVAYEQYFGPGTRLTVT.